This TCR beta chain was recorded in a study of cytomegalovirus exposure and HLA in healthy donors. The PCR made use of 60 Vbeta and 13 Jbeta primers. Assay used: immunoSEQ multiplex PCR; TCRdb lists only in-frame clones, some missing. Among about 130,000 clones listed, roughly 72% were seen once. As to this clone: What it recognizes is unknown.

General observations from the study: Follow-up analysis seemed to connect common viral pathogens with several of the most significant clusters identified. Previously analyzed data showed that most TCR beta V segments were productive at a frequency of about 87% or about 30%. When a later analysis compared HLA-associated TCR beta chains with equally common others, the HLA-associated chains turned out to be more clonally expanded and to have lower generation probabilities.

This receptor was taken from a woman aged 50 to 60 in good health and CMV-seronegative. Sequencing used PBMCs.

The CDR3 loop reads CASSPFSGTYNEQFF. CDR3 bases: TGTGCCAGCAGTCCCTTTAGCGGGACCTACAATGAGCAGTTCTTC. V is TRBV6-5 and J is TRBJ2-1, with 8 nucleotides matching TRBD2. After removal of 5 bases from V and 2 bases from J, the junction contained 5 bases not matched to a gene. CDR1 and CDR2 from the germline V gene are MNHEY and SVGAGI. The CDR3 is 15 amino acids.